This T cell receptor (beta chain) was captured in a study of T cell responses to AZD1222 COVID-19 vaccine. Libraries were prepared by immunoSEQ multiplex PCR; TCRdb keeps only in-frame clonotypes and omits some of them. The sample shows 100,000 to 150,000 clones, around 93% of them seen only once. The V gene's germline CDR1 is LNHDA and CDR2 SQIVND (reference sequence). The germline V and J ends were trimmed by 0 bases and 4 bases, with 13 bases remaining between them. The CDR3 totals 16 residues. Study-level results: Clonal diversity may have been underestimated, and the donors were mostly white British, with more females than males. Among those given AZD1222, only five or six were seropositive at baseline. Variant regions that are unmutated are reportedly the target of nearly half of spike-specific TCRs.

For this clone: The antigen remains undetermined.

The receptor comes from an adult who received the AZD1222 COVID-19 vaccine. The input for sequencing was peripheral blood, taken 28 days after the second AZD1222 dose. The V call is TRBV19, the J call TRBJ1-5; D call uncertain. Here the CDR3 reads CASSIEASRKNQPQHF. The CDR3 coding sequence is TGTGCCAGTAGTATAGAGGCTAGCCGGAAAAATCAGCCCCAGCATTTT. Filled out from reference TRBV19 and TRBJ1-5, the complete variable domain reads DGGITQSPKYLFRKEGQNVTLSCEQNLNHDAMYWYRQDPGQGLRLIYYSQIVNDFQKGDIAEGYSVSREKKESFPLTVTSAQKNPTAFYLCASSIEASRKNQPQHFGDGTRLSIL.